These 32 T cell receptor beta chains were sequenced from one sample in a study of control samples from healthy donors and cancer patients. Clones were read by immunoSEQ multiplex PCR, and TCRdb kept only the in-frame ones, dropping some. The sample shows about 150,000 clones, roughly 94% of them seen only once. The sample consisted of blood. These receptors all come from a woman aged 40-49 years in good health.

This chain uses TRBV10-1 with TRBJ2-7; TRBD2 matches at 10 bases. The germline V gene encodes CDR1 WNHNN and CDR2 SYGVQD (reference sequence). Germline trimming cut 6 bases from V and 2 bases from J; bases unmatched to any gene: 4. The CDR3 runs 14 residues. The DNA of the CDR3 is TGCGCCAGCAGCCTAAGCGGGAGGGCCTACGAGCAGTACTTC. It translates to CASSLSGRAYEQYF.

The chain couples TRBV4-3 to TRBJ1-1; the match to TRBD1 covers 12 bases. The CDR3 sequence is 17 residues long. Per the germline V gene, CDR1 is LGHNA and CDR2 is YSLEER. J was trimmed by 6 bases and V by 5 bases; bases with no gene match: 13. The CDR3 DNA reads as TGCGCCAGCAGCGGGGAGAGAGGGACAGGGGGCGTCCCTGAAGCTTTCTTT. Translation: CASSGERGTGGVPEAFF.

This chain links TRBV14 with TRBJ1-3, with unresolved D. This CDR3 contains 15 residues. V was cut by 5 bases and J by 3 bases, with 14 bases left in between. Looked up from germline, CDR1 is SGHDN and CDR2 is FVKESK. As DNA, the CDR3 is TGTGCCAGCAGCTCGGCCCTGCGGGTTGGAAACACCATATATTTT. Translating gives CASSSALRVGNTIYF.

The chain couples TRBV2 to TRBJ1-1, with D perhaps matching TRBD1 (5 bases). The germline V and J ends were trimmed by 4 bases and 0 bases, with 6 bases remaining between them. Germline CDR1 SNHLY, CDR2 FYNNEI. This CDR3 region has 13 residues. In DNA, the CDR3 is TGTGCCAGCAGTGGACAGTTGAACACTGAAGCTTTCTTT. Translated: CASSGQLNTEAFF.

This clone is a singleton in its sample. CDR3 loop: CSVGRRERYGYTF. CDR3 DNA sequence: TGCAGCGTTGGAAGGAGGGAACGATATGGCTACACCTTC. The chain recombines TRBV29-1 with TRBJ1-2; D uncertain. Per germline, CDR1 SQVTM and CDR2 ANQGSEA. This CDR3 comprises 13 residues. V was trimmed by 4 bases and J by 5 bases, leaving 14 bases between them.

The chain joins TRBV29-1 to TRBJ2-7; D is perhaps TRBD1 (6 bases). CDR1 is SQVTM, CDR2 ANQGSEA, per germline. V shed 6 bases and J shed 2 bases, with 14 bases lying between them. The CDR3 sequence is 13 residues long. CDR3 nucleotides: TGCAGCGTGAGTCCCGGGACAACCTACGAGCAGTACTTC. Translated, it gives CSVSPGTTYEQYF.

The chain couples TRBV12-5 to TRBJ1-5; D might be TRBD1 (5 bases). Trimming took 5 bases from V and 0 from J, leaving 26 bases between them. CDR3 length: 20 residues. Germline V gene sequence: CDR1 LGHNT, CDR2 FRNRAP. The CDR3 sequence is CASGLILARDSLYSNQPQHF. The CDR3 bases are TGTGCTAGTGGTCTAATCCTTGCGAGAGACAGTCTATATAGCAATCAGCCCCAGCATTTT. The full variable domain, its missing parts supplied by reference TRBV12-5 and TRBJ1-5, is DARVTQTPRHKVTEMGQEVTMRCQPILGHNTVFWYRQTMMQGLELLAYFRNRAPLDDSGMPKDRFSAEMPDATLATLKIQPSEPRDSAVYFCASGLILARDSLYSNQPQHFGDGTRLSIL.

The chain uses TRBV19 and TRBJ2-7; a weak D match, TRBD1 (5 bases). The CDR3 runs to 14 residues. The ends were cut back, 6 bases at V and 0 bases at J, with 12 bases in the middle. CDR1 and CDR2 from the germline V gene are LNHDA and SQIVND (reference sequence). The CDR3 loop reads CASSQPGLSYEQYF. The CDR3 region has the DNA TGTGCCAGTAGCCAACCAGGGCTCTCCTACGAGCAGTACTTC.

This clone was seen a single time. The CDR3 loop reads CASSGSRGQGQETQYF. The CDR3 DNA follows: TGTGCCAGCAGCGGCAGCCGTGGACAGGGTCAAGAGACCCAGTACTTC. This chain connects TRBV11-3 to TRBJ2-5; TRBD1 matches at 8 bases. V lost 5 bases, J lost 2 bases, and 10 bases stayed unmatched. The CDR3 consists of 16 residues. Germline loops: CDR1 SGHNT, CDR2 YENEEA.

The chain combines TRBV2 with TRBJ2-7; TRBD1 matches at 9 bases. Germline CDR1 SNHLY, CDR2 FYNNEI. The V segment lost 6 bases and the J segment 5 bases; nucleotides outside the gene matches: 11. This CDR3 spans 15 amino acids. The CDR3 sequence is CASRFDRGSNDEQYF. The CDR3 nucleotides are TGTGCCAGCAGGTTCGACAGGGGGTCTAACGACGAGCAGTACTTC.

The V call is TRBV27, the J call TRBJ2-1, with 8 bases identical to TRBD1. This CDR3 is built from 15 residues. V dropped 4 bases and J dropped 4; count of bases not matched to a gene: 6. CDR1 MNHEY and CDR2 SMNVEV come from the germline V gene (reference sequence). CDR3 amino acids: CASSSRNRGYNEQFF. Written as DNA, the CDR3 is TGTGCCAGCAGTTCCAGGAACAGGGGGTACAATGAGCAGTTCTTC.

This clone was seen only once. The J gene is TRBJ1-6, the V gene TRBV25-1; TRBD1 might be the D (5 bases). The V and J ends lost 0 bases and 8 bases respectively, with 20 bases between them. Germline V lookup: CDR1 MGHDK, CDR2 SYGVNS. The CDR3 runs 18 residues. The CDR3 region is CASSEYMTGRIGDSPLHF. In DNA form, the CDR3 reads TGTGCCAGCAGTGAATATATGACGGGGCGAATCGGCGATTCACCCCTCCACTTT.

The count of this clone is one. The chain links TRBV15 to TRBJ2-1, with D unresolved. Germline V gene lookup returns CDR1 LNHNV and CDR2 YYDKDF (reference sequence). Trimming shortened V by 1 base and J by 7 bases, and 17 bases separated the two germline ends. The CDR3 covers 16 residues. CDR3 amino acids: CATSRGLAAVGNEQFF. CDR3 in DNA: TGTGCCACCAGCAGAGGGTTGGCGGCGGTGGGGAATGAGCAGTTCTTC.

J is TRBJ1-1 and V is TRBV4-2, with a tentative D call TRBD1 (6 bases). The CDR3 sequence is 15 residues long. Germline V gives CDR1 LGHNA, CDR2 YNFKEQ. Trimming took 5 bases from V and 2 from J, leaving 15 bases between them. The CDR3 coding sequence is TGTGCCAGCAGCGCGGAGGGGGGGGAAAACACTGAAGCTTTCTTT. Encoded protein: CASSAEGGENTEAFF.

The genes are TRBV11-1 and TRBJ2-5, with 8 bases matching TRBD1. Germline loops: CDR1 SGHAT, CDR2 FQDESV (reference sequence). V dropped 5 bases and J dropped 4; count of bases not matched to a gene: 6. The CDR3 totals 14 residues. CDR3 region: CASSDGQGGETQYF. As DNA, the CDR3 is TGTGCCAGCAGCGACGGACAGGGAGGAGAGACCCAGTACTTC.

In DNA form, the CDR3 reads TGTGCCAGCAGCTCGCCGGGGATTGGCTCCTACGAGCAGTACTTC. Its protein is CASSSPGIGSYEQYF. The chain uses TRBV6-5 and TRBJ2-7; D might be TRBD2 (5 bases). Germline V CDR1 and CDR2: MNHEY, SVGAGI. Trimming stripped 6 bases from V and 0 bases from J, with 15 bases between. The CDR3 extends over 15 amino acids.

A single count supports this clone. This sequence joins TRBV6-1 and TRBJ1-2; the match to TRBD1 covers 7 bases. The CDR3 length is 15 residues. The germline V gene encodes CDR1 MNHNS and CDR2 SASEGT. V was clipped by 2 bases and J by 7 bases; unmatched bases: 10. The DNA for the CDR3 is TGTGCCAGCAGTGAATTACGAGGGGGCGCCGGTGGCTACACCTTC. It codes for CASSELRGGAGGYTF.

This clone appeared a single time. The chain links TRBV30 to TRBJ2-5; TRBD2 matches at 9 bases. V lost 0 bases, J lost 5 bases, and 7 bases stayed unmatched. The CDR3 consists of 15 residues. Germline assignment: CDR1 GTSNPN and CDR2 SVGIG (reference sequence). The CDR3 nucleotides read TGTGCCTGGAGTGTGGGCGGGAGGGCCTGGGAGACCCAGTACTTC. Protein: CAWSVGGRAWETQYF.

J is TRBJ1-2 and V is TRBV19, with no clear D. CDR1 LNHDA and CDR2 SQIVND come from the germline V gene (reference sequence). Between the trimmed V and J ends, which lost 0 bases and 4 bases, there was a span of 12 bases. This CDR3 has 15 residues. The CDR3 DNA is TGTGCCAGTAGTATAGATCCGGGTTCCCGCTATGGCTACACCTTC. Residues: CASSIDPGSRYGYTF.

The V and J genes are TRBV7-9 and TRBJ1-1; 9 positions agree with TRBD1. The CDR3 sequence is 16 residues long. Germline-derived CDR1 and CDR2 are SEHNR and FQNEAQ (reference sequence). J was trimmed by 1 base and V by 3 bases; bases with no gene match: 6. The CDR3 DNA sequence: TGTGCCAGCAGCTTCCCGCTGGGACAGGGGAACACTGAAGCTTTCTTT. Amino acids: CASSFPLGQGNTEAFF.

The V call is TRBV18, the J call TRBJ2-3, with TRBD1 matching 7 bases. V shed 5 bases, J shed 4 bases, and the junction held 12 bases outside the gene matches. CDR3 size: 16 residues. Germline CDR1 and CDR2: KGHSH and LQKENI. DNA of the CDR3: TGTGCCAGCTCAACAAGGGACAGTTATCTTCCAGATACGCAGTATTTT. It yields the protein CASSTRDSYLPDTQYF.

This clone was counted a single time. This rearrangement joins TRBV6-2 or TRBV6-3 to TRBJ1-2; a possible D gene is TRBD1 (5 bases). The germline V gene encodes CDR1 MNHEY and CDR2 SVGEGT. Deletions cut 6 bases from V and 2 bases from J, with 7 bases between. CDR3 size: 12 residues. The CDR3 loop is CASSNRNYGYTF. CDR3 in DNA: TGTGCCAGCAGCAACAGGAACTATGGCTACACCTTC.

The V call is TRBV14, the J call TRBJ2-1; 8 bases match TRBD2. CDR1 is SGHDN, CDR2 FVKESK, per germline. The CDR3 consists of 18 residues. With V trimmed by 0 bases and J by 7 bases, 14 bases remained unmatched. CDR3 nucleotide sequence: TGTGCCAGCAGCCAAGAGGTTCGAGCAAGCGGGAGACGGAATGAGCAGTTCTTC. Encoded protein: CASSQEVRASGRRNEQFF.

The rearrangement uses TRBV9 and TRBJ2-7, with a possible D match to TRBD1 (6 bases). V was trimmed by 4 bases and J by 2 bases, leaving 13 bases between them. Germline lookup yields CDR1 SGDLS and CDR2 YYNGEE. The CDR3 consists of 14 residues. The DNA of the CDR3 is TGTGCCAGCAGCCCAGGGGACCGAACCTACGAGCAGTACTTC. Protein sequence: CASSPGDRTYEQYF. Combining the CDR3 with reference TRBV9 and TRBJ2-7 gives the whole variable domain DSGVTQTPKHLITATGQRVTLRCSPRSGDLSVYWYQQSLDQGLQFLIQYYNGEERAKGNILERFSAQQFPDLHSELNLSSLELGDSALYFCASSPGDRTYEQYFGPGTRLTVT.

The gene calls are TRBV7-2 and TRBJ1-4, with a possible D match to TRBD1 (5 bases). The CDR3 is made up of 17 amino acids. Germline V gene sequence: CDR1 SGHTA, CDR2 FQGNSA. Trimming shortened V by 0 bases and J by 0 bases, and 11 bases separated the two germline ends. DNA of the CDR3: TGTGCCAGCAGCTTAGCGGTTGGGGCCCCAACTAATGAAAAACTGTTTTTT. This translates into CASSLAVGAPTNEKLFF.

The chain links TRBV28 to TRBJ1-1, with unresolved D. CDR3 length: 11 residues. Per germline, CDR1 MDHEN and CDR2 SYDVKM. V was shortened by 3 bases and J by 3 bases, with 2 bases between the two germline ends. In DNA, the CDR3 is TGTGCCAGCAGTTTTGACACTGAAGCTTTCTTT. This translates into CASSFDTEAFF. The complete variable domain, with remaining parts taken from reference TRBV28 and TRBJ1-1, reads DVKVTQSSRYLVKRTGEKVFLECVQDMDHENMFWYRQDPGLGLRLIYFSYDVKMKEKGDIPEGYSVSREKKERFSLILESASTNQTSMYLCASSFDTEAFFGQGTRLTVV.

The genes are TRBV2 and TRBJ1-6; D uncertain. The V gene's germline CDR1 is SNHLY and CDR2 FYNNEI. V lost 6 bases, J lost 10 bases, and 7 bases lay in between. The CDR3 is made up of 11 amino acids. The CDR3 sequence: CASREPSPLHF. The CDR3 DNA follows: TGTGCCAGCAGAGAACCCTCACCCCTCCACTTT.

The rearrangement links TRBV27 to TRBJ2-3; possibly TRBD2 for D (6 bases). Deletions cut 9 bases from V and 0 bases from J, with 16 bases between. CDR3 size: 15 residues. In germline, CDR1 is MNHEY, CDR2 SMNVEV (reference sequence). Here the CDR3 DNA reads TGTGCCAGTAGGTCCCTCGCGGGAAGCACAGATACGCAGTATTTT. As protein: CASRSLAGSTDTQYF.

This clone was recorded once. The gene calls are TRBV5-6 and TRBJ2-1; no clear D. V lost 4 bases, J lost 7 bases, and 24 bases lay in between. The germline gives CDR1 SGHDT, CDR2 YYEEEE. This CDR3 is 17 amino acids long. CDR3 bases: TGTGCCAGCAGCGAGAGAGCGTCAGCATTCGTGAGAAATGAGCAGTTCTTC. Amino acids: CASSERASAFVRNEQFF. Combining the CDR3 with reference TRBV5-6 and TRBJ2-1 gives the whole variable domain DAGVTQSPTHLIKTRGQQVTLRCSPKSGHDTVSWYQQALGQGPQFIFQYYEEEERQRGNFPDRFSGHQFPNYSSELNVNALLLGDSALYLCASSERASAFVRNEQFFGPGTRLTVL.

In its sample, this clone was seen once. V is TRBV18 and J is TRBJ2-1; no clear D. The CDR3 is 15 residues long. Trimming removed 6 bases from V and 3 bases from J, with 15 bases in between. Germline V CDR1 and CDR2: KGHSH, LQKENI. The CDR3 loop is CASSASRFGYNEQFF. Here the CDR3 DNA reads TGTGCCAGCTCCGCGAGTAGATTTGGCTACAATGAGCAGTTCTTC.

The J gene is TRBJ1-2, the V gene TRBV4-3, with D uncertain. Germline values: CDR1 LGHNA, CDR2 YSLEER. The CDR3 is made up of 14 amino acids. Trimming shortened V by 0 bases and J by 2 bases, and 7 bases separated the two germline ends. CDR3 protein: CASSQERVNYGYTF. Written as DNA, the CDR3 is TGCGCCAGCAGCCAAGAACGAGTAAACTATGGCTACACCTTC.

Concerning this clone itself: This specimen includes other DNA sequences encoding the same CDR3. The chain is built from TRBV4-3 and TRBJ2-7, with D possibly TRBD1 on 6 matching bases. CDR3 length: 14 residues. V lost 1 base and J lost 3, with 10 bases in between. From germline, CDR1 is LGHNA and CDR2 YSLEER. Here the CDR3 reads CASSQVQGNYEQYF. The CDR3 DNA reads TGCGCCAGCAGCCAAGTGCAGGGGAACTACGAGCAGTACTTC.